This TCR beta chain was sequenced for a study of OX40 agonist ivuxolimab in advanced cancers. At the level of the study: With a range of roughly 20 to 85, age averaged 60 years, and nearly 85% were male.

Autoimmune disease history or systemic immunosuppression led to patients being barred. Samples were taken at baseline and on day 1 of cycles 4 and 7. TCRdb keeps only in-frame clones here, not all; method: immunoSEQ multiplex PCR. The repertoire holds roughly 66,000 clones, roughly four fifths seen once, with 2% to 2.5% in the top ten. The specimen was CD4+ or CD8+ T cells sorted from blood, collected in a trial of the OX40 agonist ivuxolimab. The sequence derives from an adult with an advanced solid tumor such as melanoma, head and neck, liver or kidney cancer.

The CDR3 nucleotides are TGTGCCAGCAGGAGACAGGGTCGGACTGAAGCTTTCTTT. This translates into CASRRQGRTEAFF. The rearrangement links TRBV27 to TRBJ1-1, with 7 bases aligning to TRBD1. Germline CDR1 reads MNHEY; CDR2 reads SMNVEV (reference sequence). V lost 6 bases, J lost 5 bases, and 6 bases stayed unmatched. The CDR3 spans 13 residues.